This is a list of T cell receptor beta chains from one sample in a study of T cell responses to AZD1222 COVID-19 vaccine. This table comes from immunoSEQ multiplex PCR, and its TCRdb copy is limited to in-frame clones, with some not included. The data hold 80,000 to 90,000 clones, with 90% observed a single time. Sequencing was performed on peripheral blood, taken 28 days after the second AZD1222 dose. The receptors stem from an adult who received the AZD1222 COVID-19 vaccine. Both conserved end residues are part of each CDR3. Each record gives: clone size, D gene, V gene, J gene, CDR3 DNA, CDR3 protein. A D gene is named only where the DNA matches it firmly. The size entry is marked missing in some rows and otherwise reads once, few, many or a size class.

clone_size: NA; d_call: NA; v_call: TRBV9; j_call: TRBJ2-3; cdr3_nt: TGTGCCAGCAGCGTAGGTGGGGGCAGCACAGATACGCAGTATTTT; cdr3_aa: CASSVGGGSTDTQYF
clone_size: NA; d_call: NA; v_call: TRBV12-3/TRBV12-4; j_call: TRBJ2-3; cdr3_nt: TGTGCCAGCAGTCTATTCACAGATACGCAGTATTTT; cdr3_aa: CASSLFTDTQYF
clone_size: NA; d_call: NA; v_call: TRBV9; j_call: TRBJ1-1; cdr3_nt: TGTGCCAGCAGCGGGACAGCCGGGACAGAAGCTTTCTTT; cdr3_aa: CASSGTAGTEAFF
clone_size: NA; d_call: TRBD1; v_call: TRBV18; j_call: TRBJ2-6; cdr3_nt: TGTGCCAGCTCCCGGGACAGGACCAGCTCTGGGGCCAACGTCCTGACTTTC; cdr3_aa: CASSRDRTSSGANVLTF
clone_size: once; d_call: NA; v_call: TRBV18; j_call: TRBJ2-3; cdr3_nt: TGTGCCAGCTCACCCTCCGGGACCCACTCCACAGATACGCAGTATTTT; cdr3_aa: CASSPSGTHSTDTQYF
clone_size: NA; d_call: NA; v_call: TRBV7-3; j_call: TRBJ1-6; cdr3_nt: TGTGCCAGCAGCCGTAAGGGGACGGGGCATAATTCACCCCTCCACTTT; cdr3_aa: CASSRKGTGHNSPLHF
clone_size: NA; d_call: NA; v_call: TRBV21-1; j_call: TRBJ2-1; cdr3_nt: TGTCCTACGCGGGGGGGCGTAAATGAGCAGTTCTTC; cdr3_aa: CPTRGGVNEQFF
clone_size: NA; d_call: NA; v_call: TRBV6-5; j_call: TRBJ1-6; cdr3_nt: TGTGCCAGCAGTCGCCCGGGGGCCAGGAATTCACCCCTCCACTTT; cdr3_aa: CASSRPGARNSPLHF
clone_size: NA; d_call: NA; v_call: TRBV7-2; j_call: TRBJ2-5; cdr3_nt: TGTGCCAGCAGCTTAGGGAGGGGCAGGGGGGAAGAGACCCAGTACTTC; cdr3_aa: CASSLGRGRGEETQYF
clone_size: NA; d_call: TRBD1; v_call: TRBV19; j_call: TRBJ1-6; cdr3_nt: TGTGCCAGTAGTATACTGGGGACAGGGGGTCATTCACCCCTCCACTTT; cdr3_aa: CASSILGTGGHSPLHF
clone_size: NA; d_call: NA; v_call: TRBV10-2; j_call: TRBJ1-4; cdr3_nt: TGCGCCAGCAGTCTCGGGACAACTAATGAAAAACTGTTTTTT; cdr3_aa: CASSLGTTNEKLFF
clone_size: NA; d_call: TRBD2; v_call: TRBV5-1; j_call: TRBJ2-5; cdr3_nt: TGCGCCAGCAGCTTGAGCGGGGGGTTTGAGACCCAGTACTTC; cdr3_aa: CASSLSGGFETQYF
clone_size: NA; d_call: NA; v_call: TRBV20-1; j_call: TRBJ1-2; cdr3_nt: TGCAGTGCGAAAACAGCGGCCTTC; cdr3_aa: CSAKTAAF
clone_size: NA; d_call: NA; v_call: TRBV18; j_call: TRBJ1-1; cdr3_nt: TGTGCCAGCTCACCACGGGTCTCGGGCACGGTGAACACTGAAGCTTTCTTT; cdr3_aa: CASSPRVSGTVNTEAFF
clone_size: NA; d_call: NA; v_call: TRBV7-9; j_call: TRBJ1-2; cdr3_nt: TGTGCCAGCAGCTTAGTCTCGTACTATGGCTACACCTTC; cdr3_aa: CASSLVSYYGYTF
clone_size: NA; d_call: NA; v_call: TRBV6-6; j_call: TRBJ2-1; cdr3_nt: TGTGCCAGCAGTTACGAGTATGAGCAGTTCTTC; cdr3_aa: CASSYEYEQFF
clone_size: NA; d_call: NA; v_call: TRBV18; j_call: TRBJ1-6; cdr3_nt: TGTGCCAGCTCAGGGGGGAGCTCCTATAATTCACCCCTCCACTTT; cdr3_aa: CASSGGSSYNSPLHF
clone_size: few; d_call: NA; v_call: TRBV27; j_call: TRBJ1-1; cdr3_nt: TGTGCCAGCAGTTTCCAGGGGAACACTGAAGCTTTCTTT; cdr3_aa: CASSFQGNTEAFF
clone_size: NA; d_call: NA; v_call: TRBV5-1; j_call: TRBJ2-3; cdr3_nt: TGCGCCAGCAGCTTCCGAGCAGGCCGGGACGATACGCAGTATTTT; cdr3_aa: CASSFRAGRDDTQYF
clone_size: NA; d_call: NA; v_call: TRBV6-5; j_call: TRBJ1-6; cdr3_nt: TGTGCCAGCAGTTACGCCAATTATAATTCACCCCTCCACTTT; cdr3_aa: CASSYANYNSPLHF
clone_size: NA; d_call: TRBD1; v_call: TRBV3-1/TRBV3-2; j_call: TRBJ2-3; cdr3_nt: TGTGCCAGCAGCCAAGCCCTGACAGGGGTTCACACAGATACGCAGTATTTT; cdr3_aa: CASSQALTGVHTDTQYF
clone_size: NA; d_call: NA; v_call: TRBV30; j_call: TRBJ1-5; cdr3_nt: TGTGCCTGGAGTGGACAGCCCAATCAGCCCCAGCATTTT; cdr3_aa: CAWSGQPNQPQHF
clone_size: NA; d_call: NA; v_call: TRBV24-1; j_call: TRBJ2-2; cdr3_nt: TGTGCCACCAGTGCCCAGTCGGTCGGGGAGCTGTTTTTT; cdr3_aa: CATSAQSVGELFF
clone_size: NA; d_call: NA; v_call: TRBV7-8; j_call: TRBJ1-4; cdr3_nt: TGTGCCAGCAGCTTATGGGTCCCCTATGAAAAACTGTTTTTT; cdr3_aa: CASSLWVPYEKLFF
clone_size: NA; d_call: TRBD2; v_call: TRBV6-2/TRBV6-3; j_call: TRBJ2-5; cdr3_nt: TGTGCCAGCAGTTACGCCCTAGCGGAAGAGACCCAGTACTTC; cdr3_aa: CASSYALAEETQYF
clone_size: NA; d_call: TRBD1; v_call: TRBV28; j_call: TRBJ1-5; cdr3_nt: TGTGCCAGCACCGTGGGACAGGGATACCAGCCCCAGCATTTT; cdr3_aa: CASTVGQGYQPQHF